This T cell receptor (beta chain) was sequenced for a study of T cell responses to AZD1222 COVID-19 vaccine. Sequenced by immunoSEQ multiplex PCR; TCRdb stores in-frame clones only, minus some. This table holds 120,000 to 150,000 clones, roughly nine tenths found once. There are 13 residues in the CDR3. V shed 0 bases and J shed 5 bases, with 5 bases lying between them. From germline, CDR1 is GTSNPN and CDR2 SVGIG (reference sequence). The sequence was collected from an adult in good health. The genes are TRBV30 and TRBJ1-6; D not certain. The sample here was peripheral blood, taken on day 0 of AZD1222 vaccination. The CDR3 region is CAWSVHNNSPLHF. CDR3 DNA: TGTGCCTGGAGTGTACATAATAATTCACCCCTCCACTTT.